This T cell receptor beta chain is from a study of Graves' ophthalmopathy and Graves' hyperthyroidism. RNA transcripts were the template, and TCR beta CDR3 regions were amplified from them. The first round was an RT-PCR with HTBI primers, and the second round was a multiplex PCR. In TCRdb, the multiplex PCR reads were re-called with MiXCR into one record per CDR3 protein. The sample contains around 1.1 million distinct CDR3 sequences, around a third of which appear only once. V lost 7 bases, J lost 7 bases, and 13 bases stayed unmatched. This CDR3 contains 15 residues. Looked up from germline, CDR1 is SNHLY and CDR2 is FYNNEI.

The chain couples TRBV2 to TRBJ1-2, with TRBD1 matching over 9 bases. The TCR originated in an adult man with Graves' hyperthyroidism. The sequenced sample was peripheral blood or thyroid tissue (not recorded which). CDR3 loop: CASKLVQGAGSGYTF. In nucleotides, the CDR3 is TGTGCCAGCAAATTGGTACAGGGGGCGGGTAGTGGCTACACCTTC.